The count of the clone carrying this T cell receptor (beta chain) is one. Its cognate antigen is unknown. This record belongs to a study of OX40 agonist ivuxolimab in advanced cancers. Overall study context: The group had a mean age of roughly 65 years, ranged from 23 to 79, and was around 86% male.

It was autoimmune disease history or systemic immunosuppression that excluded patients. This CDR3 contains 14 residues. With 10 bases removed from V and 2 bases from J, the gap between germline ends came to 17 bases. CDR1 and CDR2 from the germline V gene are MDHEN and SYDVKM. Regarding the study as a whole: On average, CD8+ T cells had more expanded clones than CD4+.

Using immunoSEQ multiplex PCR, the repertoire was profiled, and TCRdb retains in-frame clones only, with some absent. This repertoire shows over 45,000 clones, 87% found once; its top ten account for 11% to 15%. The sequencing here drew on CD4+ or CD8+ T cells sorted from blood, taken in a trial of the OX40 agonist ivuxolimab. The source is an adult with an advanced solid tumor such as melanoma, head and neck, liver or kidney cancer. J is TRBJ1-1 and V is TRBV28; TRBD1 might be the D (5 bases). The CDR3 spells CATGRGGANTEAFF. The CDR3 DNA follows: TGTGCCACCGGGAGGGGAGGGGCCAACACTGAAGCTTTCTTT. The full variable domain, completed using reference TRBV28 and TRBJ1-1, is DVKVTQSSRYLVKRTGEKVFLECVQDMDHENMFWYRQDPGLGLRLIYFSYDVKMKEKGDIPEGYSVSREKKERFSLILESASTNQTSMYLCATGRGGANTEAFFGQGTRLTVV.